Described below is a single TCR beta chain sequence and its context. Per the original data handling: Amplification of reference gene primers was used by the study to estimate nucleated cell counts. Only in-frame clones appear in the TCRdb table, and some are missing; sequencing was by immunoSEQ multiplex PCR. Clone size and the V and J calls come from that table; the DNA yielded D and trimming. The table lists a few hundred thousand clones, roughly nine tenths of them singletons, with 18% in the top ten. Recovery meant two consecutive negative NP/OP PCR tests, professional clearance, or resolved symptoms. The sample comes from a study of blood T cell repertoires in COVID-19. Study background: The United States, Italy and Spain supplied acute and convalescent COVID-19 samples. PBMCs, B-cell-depleted T cells, or T cells were the source of the cDNA or gDNA that made up the material.

CDR3 length equals 14 residues. J gave up 6 bases and V 3 bases, and 2 bases lay outside the gene matches. The germline V gene encodes CDR1 MNHEY and CDR2 SMNVEV (reference sequence). Sequenced input: PBMCs or T cells enriched from blood (not recorded which). This sequence was found in a woman in her 30s who had recovered from COVID-19. V is TRBV27 and J is TRBJ1-5, with TRBD1 identical over 10 bases. The DNA for the CDR3 is TGTGCCAGCAGTTTCGACAGGGGGCTTCAGCCCCAGCATTTT. This codes for CASSFDRGLQPQHF.